The 9 T cell receptor beta chains below come from one sample, sequenced in a study of shared clonotypes between healthy human individuals. In the naive CD8 group, cells lacked CD45RO and were positively selected for CCR7, so terminally differentiated effector memory CD45RA+ cells were left out. Profiled with immunoSEQ multiplex PCR; TCRdb holds only in-frame clones, not every one. The sample records 600,000 or so clones, approximately 96% being singletons. Sequencing used naive CD8+ T cells sorted from blood. The receptors were gathered from a woman between 25 and 40 years old in good health.

This chain joins TRBV29-1 and TRBJ1-2; TRBD1 is a possible D gene (6 bases). Per germline, CDR1 SQVTM and CDR2 ANQGSEA. The CDR3 covers 16 residues. V lost 3 bases to trimming and J lost 2 bases, with 19 bases between them. The CDR3 region is CSVDAPQGKGNYGYTF. DNA of the CDR3: TGCAGCGTTGACGCCCCACAGGGAAAGGGGAACTATGGCTACACCTTC.

The chain is built from TRBV19 and TRBJ2-7; TRBD1 matches 9 bases. Germline V gene data show CDR1 as LNHDA and CDR2 as SQIVND (reference sequence). With V trimmed by 4 bases and J by 5 bases, 9 bases remained unmatched. This CDR3 has 15 amino acids. CDR3 protein: CASSKSRDRDHEQYF. In DNA form, the CDR3 reads TGTGCCAGTAGTAAATCCCGGGACAGGGATCACGAGCAGTACTTC.

A word on this clone: Other DNA sequences within the sample encode an identical CDR3. The chain is built from TRBV7-9 and TRBJ2-7; D gene unclear. The V end was cut by 0 bases, the J end by 2 bases, with 8 bases between. The CDR3 is 14 residues long. The V gene's germline CDR1 is SEHNR and CDR2 FQNEAQ (reference sequence). The CDR3 sequence is CASSLAGSAYEQYF. CDR3 bases: TGTGCCAGCAGCTTAGCGGGAAGTGCCTACGAGCAGTACTTC.

The chain combines TRBV5-6 with TRBJ2-1, with TRBD2 identical over 7 bases. The CDR3 is made up of 14 amino acids. V lost 4 bases and J lost 8; bases outside the gene matches: 9. Germline V gene data show CDR1 as SGHDT and CDR2 as YYEEEE. Written as DNA, the CDR3 is TGTGCCAGCAGCACCTCTGCTGCGGGAGATGAGCAGTTCTTC. Residues: CASSTSAAGDEQFF.

The chain joins TRBV13 to TRBJ2-7, with D tentatively TRBD1 (6 bases). V lost 6 bases and J lost 4, with 19 bases in between. CDR1 PRHDT and CDR2 FYEKMQ come from the germline V gene (reference sequence). The CDR3 loop spans 15 amino acids. This chain's CDR3 is CASSWTSGRGYEQYF. The DNA of the CDR3 is TGTGCCAGCAGTTGGACCTCCGGAAGGGGGTACGAGCAGTACTTC. Supplemented by reference TRBV13 and TRBJ2-7, the full variable domain reads AAGVIQSPRHLIKEKRETATLKCYPIPRHDTVYWYQQGPGQDPQFLISFYEKMQSDKGSIPDRFSAQQFSDYHSELNMSSLELGDSALYFCASSWTSGRGYEQYFGPGTRLTVT.

V is TRBV11-2 and J is TRBJ2-3, with D possibly matching TRBD2 (5 bases). The CDR3 extends over 15 amino acids. V gave up 6 bases and J gave up 11 bases, with 24 bases separating them. The V gene's germline CDR1 is SGHAT and CDR2 FQNNGV. The CDR3 here is CASSRDGTGLVGQYF. The CDR3 bases are TGTGCCAGCAGTCGAGATGGCACCGGACTTGTGGGGCAGTATTTT.

The chain uses TRBV27 and TRBJ2-5; tentatively, D is TRBD1 or TRBD2 (6 bases each). This CDR3 region has 14 residues. CDR1 is MNHEY and CDR2 is SMNVEV in the germline V gene (reference sequence). Trimming cost V 5 bases and J 11 bases, with 21 bases left between them. This CDR3 is CASSPGDGGVGQYF. The CDR3 DNA reads TGTGCCAGCAGTCCAGGGGACGGGGGTGTTGGGCAGTACTTC.

The chain employs TRBV28 and TRBJ2-1; D possibly uses TRBD1 or TRBD2 (5 bases each). Looked up from germline, CDR1 is MDHEN and CDR2 is SYDVKM. The CDR3 has 16 amino acids. V was pared by 3 bases and J by 7 bases, with 19 bases between. This CDR3 is CASSFNGALLYNEQFF. Written as DNA, the CDR3 is TGTGCCAGCAGTTTCAACGGGGCACTATTGTATAATGAGCAGTTCTTC. The full variable domain, its missing parts supplied by reference TRBV28 and TRBJ2-1, is DVKVTQSSRYLVKRTGEKVFLECVQDMDHENMFWYRQDPGLGLRLIYFSYDVKMKEKGDIPEGYSVSREKKERFSLILESASTNQTSMYLCASSFNGALLYNEQFFGPGTRLTVL.

The J gene is TRBJ1-1, the V gene TRBV5-5; 8 bases are shared with TRBD1. The CDR3 covers 17 residues. V dropped 2 bases and J dropped 3; count of bases not matched to a gene: 12. Germline values: CDR1 SGHKS, CDR2 YYEKEE (reference sequence). CDR3 coding DNA: TGTGCCAGCAGCTTAAGAGCTTGGACAGGGTCGCACACTGAAGCTTTCTTT. It encodes CASSLRAWTGSHTEAFF.